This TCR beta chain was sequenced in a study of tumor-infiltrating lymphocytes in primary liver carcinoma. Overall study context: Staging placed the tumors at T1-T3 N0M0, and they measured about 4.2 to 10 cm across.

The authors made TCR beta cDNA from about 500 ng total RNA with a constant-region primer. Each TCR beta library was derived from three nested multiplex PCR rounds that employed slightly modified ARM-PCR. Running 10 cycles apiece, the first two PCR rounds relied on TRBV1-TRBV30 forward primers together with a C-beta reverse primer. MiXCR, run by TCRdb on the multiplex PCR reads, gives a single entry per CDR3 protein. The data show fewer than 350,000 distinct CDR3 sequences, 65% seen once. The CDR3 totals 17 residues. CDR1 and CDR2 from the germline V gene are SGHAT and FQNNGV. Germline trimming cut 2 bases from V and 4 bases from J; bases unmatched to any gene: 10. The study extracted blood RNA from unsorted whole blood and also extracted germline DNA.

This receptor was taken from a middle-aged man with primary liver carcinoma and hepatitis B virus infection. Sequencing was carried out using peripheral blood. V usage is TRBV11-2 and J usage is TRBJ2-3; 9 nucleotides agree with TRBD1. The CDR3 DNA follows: TGTGCCAGCAGCTTACAACCGGGACAGGGTGCCTCAGATACGCAGTATTTT. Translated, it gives CASSLQPGQGASDTQYF.